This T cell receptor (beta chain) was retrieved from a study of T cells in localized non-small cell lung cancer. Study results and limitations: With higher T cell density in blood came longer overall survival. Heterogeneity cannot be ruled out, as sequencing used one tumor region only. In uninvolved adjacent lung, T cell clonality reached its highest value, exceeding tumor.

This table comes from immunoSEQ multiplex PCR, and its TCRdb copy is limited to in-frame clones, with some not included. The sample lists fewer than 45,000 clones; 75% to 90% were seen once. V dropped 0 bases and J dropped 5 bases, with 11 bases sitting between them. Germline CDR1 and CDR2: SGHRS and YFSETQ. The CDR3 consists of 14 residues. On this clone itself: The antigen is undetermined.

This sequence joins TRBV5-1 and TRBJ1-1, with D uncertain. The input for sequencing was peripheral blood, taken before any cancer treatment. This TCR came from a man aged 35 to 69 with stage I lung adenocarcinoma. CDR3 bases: TGCGCCAGCAGCTTGGAAGTCAGTATAACTGAAGCTTTCTTT. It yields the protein CASSLEVSITEAFF.